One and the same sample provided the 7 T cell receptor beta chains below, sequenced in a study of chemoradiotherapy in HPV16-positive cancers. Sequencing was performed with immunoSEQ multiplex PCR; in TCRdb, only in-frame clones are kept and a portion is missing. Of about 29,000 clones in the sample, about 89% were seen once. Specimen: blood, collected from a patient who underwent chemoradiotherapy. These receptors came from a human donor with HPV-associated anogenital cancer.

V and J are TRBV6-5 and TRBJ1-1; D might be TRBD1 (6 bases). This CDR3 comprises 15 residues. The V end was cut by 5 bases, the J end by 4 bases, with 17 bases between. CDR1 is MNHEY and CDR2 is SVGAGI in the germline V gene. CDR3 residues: CASSRTDGIFTEAFF. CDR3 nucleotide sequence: TGTGCCAGCAGTCGGACAGATGGTATCTTCACTGAAGCTTTCTTT.

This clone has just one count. CDR3 region: CATREGANEKLFF. In DNA form, the CDR3 reads TGTGCCACCAGGGAGGGGGCTAATGAAAAACTGTTTTTT. The gene calls are TRBV15 and TRBJ1-4; tentative D call: TRBD1 (6 bases). The CDR3 length is 13 residues. V shed 6 bases and J shed 3 bases, with 8 bases lying between them. The germline V gene encodes CDR1 LNHNV and CDR2 YYDKDF (reference sequence).

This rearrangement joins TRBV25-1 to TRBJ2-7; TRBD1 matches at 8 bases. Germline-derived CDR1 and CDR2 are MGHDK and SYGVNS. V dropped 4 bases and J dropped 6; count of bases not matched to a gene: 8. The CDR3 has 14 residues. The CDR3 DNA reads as TGTGCCAGCAGTGCCGGACAGGGATACGTCGAGCAGTACTTC. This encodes CASSAGQGYVEQYF.

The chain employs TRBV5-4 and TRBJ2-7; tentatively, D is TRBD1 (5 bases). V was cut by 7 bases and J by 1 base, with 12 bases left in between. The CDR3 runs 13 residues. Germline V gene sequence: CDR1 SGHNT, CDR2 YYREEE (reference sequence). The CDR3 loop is CASSLQASYEQYF. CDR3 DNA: TGTGCCAGCTCGCTACAGGCGTCCTACGAGCAGTACTTC. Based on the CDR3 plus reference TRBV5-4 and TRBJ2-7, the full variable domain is ETGVTQSPTHLIKTRGQQVTLRCSSQSGHNTVSWYQQALGQGPQFIFQYYREEENGRGNFPPRFSGLQFPNYSSELNVNALELDDSALYLCASSLQASYEQYFGPGTRLTVT.

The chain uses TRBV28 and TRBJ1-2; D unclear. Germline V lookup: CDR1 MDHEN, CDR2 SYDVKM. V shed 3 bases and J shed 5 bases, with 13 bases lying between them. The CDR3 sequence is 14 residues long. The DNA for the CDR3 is TGTGCCAGCAGTTTCCCACGGGAGACGTATGGCTACACCTTC. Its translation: CASSFPRETYGYTF.

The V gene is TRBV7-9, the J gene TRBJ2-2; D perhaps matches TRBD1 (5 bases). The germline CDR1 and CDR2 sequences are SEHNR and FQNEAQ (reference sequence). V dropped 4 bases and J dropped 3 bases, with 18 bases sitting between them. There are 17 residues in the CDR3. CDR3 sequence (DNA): TGTGCCAGCAGCTCCCATCTACGCAGGGTAGACACCGGGGAGCTGTTTTTT. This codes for CASSSHLRRVDTGELFF.

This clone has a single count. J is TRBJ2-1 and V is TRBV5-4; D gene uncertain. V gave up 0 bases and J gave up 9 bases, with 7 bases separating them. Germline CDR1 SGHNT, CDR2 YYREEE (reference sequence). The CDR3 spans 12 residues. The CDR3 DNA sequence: TGTGCCAGCAGCTTGGAGAGATTTGAGCAGTTCTTC. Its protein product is CASSLERFEQFF.